This T cell receptor (beta chain) comes out of a study of T-cell memory formation after mild COVID-19. Study-wide results and caveats: SARS-CoV-2 specificity was not confirmed for second-wave clones peaking on day 37. Contracting clones from day 15 to 85 showed balanced CD4/CD8; later expanders favored CD4+. CD4+ contracting clones were found mainly in CM and EM, and CD8+ ones in EMRA.

The 5'RACE method, run with constant-segment primers, produced TCR alpha and TCR beta cDNA libraries (carrying sample barcodes and UMIs). TCRdb redid the calling of the 5' RACE reads with MiXCR, one entry per CDR3 protein. The sample records approximately 500,000 distinct CDR3 sequences, roughly 25% being singletons. CDR3 size: 14 residues. V was trimmed by 1 base and J by 1 base, leaving 7 bases between them. The germline V gene has CDR1 LGHNA and CDR2 YSLEER. In its sample, this clonotype was seen a few times. Its antigen is not identified. The sample was PBMCs or a T cell subset sorted from them (not recorded which). This chain joins TRBV4-3 and TRBJ2-5; maybe TRBD2 (6 bases). This TCR was sampled from an adult woman who had mild COVID-19 (a few samples of this study predate the infection). Cell type and time point are not known. As DNA, the CDR3 is TGCGCCAGCAGCCAAGCGACTAGCCAAGAGACCCAGTACTTC. Amino acid sequence: CASSQATSQETQYF.